This T cell receptor (beta chain) was obtained from a study of T cell changes during pregnancy in multiple sclerosis (dated by TCRdb to between 2018 and 2021). Background on the whole study: The study examined how the T cell repertoire changed over the course of pregnancy in women with multiple sclerosis.

About this clone: This clone's antigen is unknown. Base qualities were left out, and no much larger clone turns up one base away.

Measured from the cysteine to the phenylalanine, the CDR3 is 13 residues long. Only the CDR3 DNA stays, 39 bases, in frame from base 1. From the germline V gene (reference sequence), CDR1 is SGHAT and CDR2 is FQDESV. V is trimmed back by 5 bases and J by 6 bases, and the junction contains 3 bases that no gene match accounts for. The library was made by the immunoSEQ multiplex PCR assay. The table comes from immuneACCESS by way of TCRdb, which keeps in-frame sequences with V and J called. Part of the clones is missing from these tables; in studies checked, under half for an unresolved V gene and the rest for unknown reasons. The sample profile shows 95,000 to 100,000 clones; about 90% of them were found once. 3% to 3.5% of the sample comes from the top ten.

This chain joins TRBV11-1 to TRBJ2-2; TRBD1 aligns with 7 central bases. This TCR came from a female donor with multiple sclerosis, enrolled in a pregnancy study. The source was peripheral blood, collected in the second trimester of pregnancy. The CDR3 protein sequence reads: CASSRQGAGELFF. The DNA reads as follows: TGTGCCAGCAGCCGACAGGGCGCCGGGGAGCTGTTTTTT.